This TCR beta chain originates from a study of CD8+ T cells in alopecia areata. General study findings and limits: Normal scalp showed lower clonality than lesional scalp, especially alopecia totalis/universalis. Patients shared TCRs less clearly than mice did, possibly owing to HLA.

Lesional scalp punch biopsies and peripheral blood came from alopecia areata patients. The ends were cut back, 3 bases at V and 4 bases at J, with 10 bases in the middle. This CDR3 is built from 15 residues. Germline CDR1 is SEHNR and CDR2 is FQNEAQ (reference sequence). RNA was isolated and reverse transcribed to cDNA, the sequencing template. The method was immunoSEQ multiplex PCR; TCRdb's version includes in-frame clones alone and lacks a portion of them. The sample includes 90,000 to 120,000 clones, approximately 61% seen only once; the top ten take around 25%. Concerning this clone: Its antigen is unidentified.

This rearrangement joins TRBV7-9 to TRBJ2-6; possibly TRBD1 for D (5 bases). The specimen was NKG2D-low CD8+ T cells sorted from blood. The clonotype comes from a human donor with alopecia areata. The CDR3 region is CASSFRVSGANVLTF. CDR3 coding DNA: TGTGCCAGCAGCTTCAGGGTGTCCGGGGCCAACGTCCTGACTTTC.